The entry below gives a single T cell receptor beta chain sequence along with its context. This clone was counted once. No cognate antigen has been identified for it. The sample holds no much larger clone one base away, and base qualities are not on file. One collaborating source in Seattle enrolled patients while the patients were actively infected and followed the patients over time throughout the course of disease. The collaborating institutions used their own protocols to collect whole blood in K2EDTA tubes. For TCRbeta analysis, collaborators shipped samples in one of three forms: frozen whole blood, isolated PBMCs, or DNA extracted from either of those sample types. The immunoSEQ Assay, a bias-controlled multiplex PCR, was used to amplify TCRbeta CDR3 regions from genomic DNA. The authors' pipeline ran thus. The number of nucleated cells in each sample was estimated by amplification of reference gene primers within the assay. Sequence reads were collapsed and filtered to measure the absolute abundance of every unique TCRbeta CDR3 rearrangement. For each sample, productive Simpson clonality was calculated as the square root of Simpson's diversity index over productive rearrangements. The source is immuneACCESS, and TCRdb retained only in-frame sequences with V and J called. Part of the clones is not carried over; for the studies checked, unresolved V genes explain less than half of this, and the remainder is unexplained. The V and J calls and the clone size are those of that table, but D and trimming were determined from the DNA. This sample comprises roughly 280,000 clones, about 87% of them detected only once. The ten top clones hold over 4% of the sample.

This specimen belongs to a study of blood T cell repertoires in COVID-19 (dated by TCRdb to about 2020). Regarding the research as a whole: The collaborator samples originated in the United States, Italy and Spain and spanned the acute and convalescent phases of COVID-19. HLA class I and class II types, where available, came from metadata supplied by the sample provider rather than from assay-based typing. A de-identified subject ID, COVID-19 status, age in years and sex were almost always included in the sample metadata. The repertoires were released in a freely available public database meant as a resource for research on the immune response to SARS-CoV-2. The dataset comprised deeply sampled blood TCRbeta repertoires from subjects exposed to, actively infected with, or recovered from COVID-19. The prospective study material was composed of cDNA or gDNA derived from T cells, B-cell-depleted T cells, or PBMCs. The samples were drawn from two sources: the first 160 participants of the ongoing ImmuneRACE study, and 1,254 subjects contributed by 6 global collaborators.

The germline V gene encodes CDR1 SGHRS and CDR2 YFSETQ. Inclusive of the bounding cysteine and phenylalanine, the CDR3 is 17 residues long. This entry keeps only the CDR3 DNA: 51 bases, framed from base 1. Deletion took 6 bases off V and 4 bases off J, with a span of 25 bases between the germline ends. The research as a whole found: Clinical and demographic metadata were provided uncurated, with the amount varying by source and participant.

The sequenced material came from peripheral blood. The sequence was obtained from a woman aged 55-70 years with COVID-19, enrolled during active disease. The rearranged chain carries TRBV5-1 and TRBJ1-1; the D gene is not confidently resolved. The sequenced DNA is TGCGCCAGCACATTGACTTCGTTAGGAATAGGCGGCACTGAAGCTTTCTTT. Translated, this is CASTLTSLGIGGTEAFF.